The 26 T cell receptor beta chains below were found in one sample sequenced in a study of patients and donors after allogeneic stem cell transplantation. TCRdb reanalysed the RT-PCR reads using MiXCR and keeps one entry per CDR3 protein. The sample has 70,000 or so distinct CDR3 sequences; approximately 25% are singletons. The sample comprised blood, either unsorted or a sorted T cell fraction (not recorded which). These receptors were collected from a human donor who was either an allogeneic HSCT recipient or a stem cell or donor lymphocyte infusion donor (not recorded which). It is not recorded whose cells these are; they may come from a transplant donor.

Relative to its sample, this clonotype is medium-sized (0.01 to 0.1%). This chain uses TRBV20-1 with TRBJ1-2; D is uncertain. The CDR3 loop spans 12 amino acids. Per germline, CDR1 DFQATT and CDR2 SNEGSKA (reference sequence). Trimming removed 2 bases at V and 6 bases at J, with 10 bases between. CDR3 bases: TGCAGTGCTAGATTCCTGGGCGATGGCTACACCTTC. Translated: CSARFLGDGYTF.

This chain joins TRBV28 and TRBJ2-2; D is unresolved. From germline, CDR1 is MDHEN and CDR2 SYDVKM. V was pared by 7 bases and J by 8 bases, with 11 bases between. This CDR3 has 12 amino acids. The CDR3 DNA sequence: TGTGCCAGCACCGTACCGTCTGGGGAGCTGTTTTTT. Its protein product is CASTVPSGELFF.

This clonotype was detected only a few times. The J gene is TRBJ1-1, the V gene TRBV27, with 7 bases aligning to TRBD1. The CDR3 extends over 14 amino acids. J gave up 3 bases and V 3 bases, and 4 bases lay outside the gene matches. Germline CDR1 reads MNHEY; CDR2 reads SMNVEV (reference sequence). The CDR3 protein is CASSLPGGHTEAFF. CDR3 DNA: TGTGCCAGCAGTTTGCCAGGGGGTCACACTGAAGCTTTCTTT.

This clonotype was seen a few times. V and J are TRBV12-3 or TRBV12-4 and TRBJ2-7; TRBD2 might be the D (6 bases). Trimming removed 8 bases at V and 1 base at J, with 12 bases between. The CDR3 is made up of 13 amino acids. CDR3 protein: CASSMTSSYEQYF. CDR3 bases: TGTGCCAGCTCGATGACTAGTTCCTACGAGCAGTACTTC.

The chain employs TRBV12-3 or TRBV12-4 and TRBJ2-1; tentative D call: TRBD2 (6 bases). This CDR3 comprises 13 residues. V gave up 3 bases and J gave up 8 bases, with 11 bases separating them. The DNA for the CDR3 is TGTGCCAGCAGTTTCCAGTGGGAGGATGAGCAGTTCTTC. Encoded protein: CASSFQWEDEQFF.

In this sample, this clonotype turned up a few times. The CDR3 loop is CASSQTSADGAKNIQYF. As DNA, the CDR3 is TGCGCCAGCAGCCAAACTAGCGCCGATGGGGCCAAAAACATTCAGTACTTC. This chain connects TRBV4-1 to TRBJ2-4, with TRBD2 matching 7 bases. Unmatched junction bases numbered 8, after V lost 2 bases and J lost 1 base. Germline CDR1 reads MGHRA; CDR2 reads YSYEKL. The CDR3 extends over 17 amino acids.

This chain links TRBV7-9 with TRBJ2-3; D remains unclear. Trimming removed 4 bases at V and 6 bases at J, with 17 bases between. This CDR3 contains 15 residues. Germline lookup yields CDR1 SEHNR and CDR2 FQNEAQ (reference sequence). In DNA, the CDR3 is TGTGCCAGCAGCTCATCTGTCAAGCCGAGGGATACGCAGTATTTT. It specifies CASSSSVKPRDTQYF.

V usage is TRBV6-6 and J usage is TRBJ1-2; D gene unclear. Germline assignment: CDR1 MNHNY and CDR2 SVGAGI (reference sequence). The CDR3 consists of 17 residues. Trimming removed 2 bases at V and 0 bases at J, with 16 bases between. CDR3 region: CASSYPSDGLTNYGYTF. The CDR3, as DNA: TGTGCCAGCAGTTACCCGTCGGACGGATTAACTAACTATGGCTACACCTTC.

The chain couples TRBV28 to TRBJ2-7; 8 nucleotides agree with TRBD2. The V segment lost 10 bases and the J segment 6 bases; nucleotides outside the gene matches: 14. CDR3 size: 14 residues. Looked up from germline, CDR1 is MDHEN and CDR2 is SYDVKM. CDR3 region: CAIRDPGLGSEQYF. The CDR3 DNA reads TGTGCCATCCGAGACCCGGGACTAGGGAGCGAGCAGTACTTC.

This clonotype was counted a few times. The chain employs TRBV15 and TRBJ1-4, with 7 bases lining up with TRBD1. Germline-derived CDR1 and CDR2 are LNHNV and YYDKDF (reference sequence). The CDR3 extends over 14 amino acids. After removal of 4 bases from V and 5 bases from J, the junction contained 4 bases not matched to a gene. The CDR3 DNA is TGTGCCACCAGCACGGACAGGACGAATGAAAAACTGTTTTTT. Translation: CATSTDRTNEKLFF.

This clonotype was seen ten or more times. The gene calls are TRBV2 and TRBJ1-1, with D tentatively TRBD1 (6 bases). The CDR3 consists of 13 residues. The V gene lost 7 bases and the J gene lost 4 bases, with 13 bases spanning the gap. CDR1 is SNHLY and CDR2 is FYNNEI in the germline V gene. In DNA form, the CDR3 reads TGTGCCAGCACCGTAACAGGGTTCACTGAAGCTTTCTTT. Protein product: CASTVTGFTEAFF.

This clonotype was counted ten times or more. DNA of the CDR3: TGCAGTGCTAGAGATCACAGGGACTATGGCTACACCTTC. It specifies CSARDHRDYGYTF. This chain joins TRBV20-1 and TRBJ1-2, with TRBD1 as a possible D gene (6 bases). Looked up from germline, CDR1 is DFQATT and CDR2 is SNEGSKA (reference sequence). The CDR3 length is 13 residues. V was trimmed by 0 bases and J by 3 bases, leaving 8 bases between them.

J is TRBJ2-6 and V is TRBV10-3, with 9 bases lining up with TRBD1. The CDR3 sequence is 15 residues long. CDR1 and CDR2 from the germline V gene are ENHRY and SYGVKD. The ends lost 9 bases at V and 1 base at J; junction bases unmatched: 4. Written as DNA, the CDR3 is TGTGCCATTGGACAGGGGAAGTCTGGGGCCAACGTCCTGACTTTC. It encodes CAIGQGKSGANVLTF.

A few counts support this clonotype. V usage is TRBV20-1 and J usage is TRBJ1-1; TRBD1 matches 7 bases. Germline lookup yields CDR1 DFQATT and CDR2 SNEGSKA (reference sequence). The CDR3 runs to 14 residues. Trimming removed 0 bases from V and 4 bases from J; junction bases left unmatched: 5. The CDR3 is CSARDRGVGTEAFF. CDR3 DNA: TGCAGTGCTAGAGACAGGGGGGTGGGCACTGAAGCTTTCTTT.

This clonotype showed up just a few times. The chain has TRBV5-1 and TRBJ2-5; 8 bases align to TRBD1. Unmatched junction bases numbered 5, after V lost 4 bases and J lost 3 bases. Germline values: CDR1 SGHRS, CDR2 YFSETQ. The CDR3 length is 14 residues. The CDR3 is CASSQDRAEETQYF. The DNA of the CDR3 is TGCGCCAGCAGCCAGGACAGGGCGGAAGAGACCCAGTACTTC.

The chain recombines TRBV5-1 with TRBJ1-1; D is undetermined. V lost 2 bases and J lost 1, with 9 bases in between. CDR3 length equals 14 residues. In germline, CDR1 is SGHRS, CDR2 YFSETQ. Written as DNA, the CDR3 is TGCGCCAGCAGCTTCGGGTTCTCGAACACTGAAGCTTTCTTT. This gives the protein CASSFGFSNTEAFF.

This clonotype has only a few counts. The chain employs TRBV18 and TRBJ2-1, with D tentatively TRBD1 or TRBD2 (5 bases each). The CDR3 has 15 residues. Germline CDR1 KGHSH, CDR2 LQKENI. V was clipped by 4 bases and J by 5 bases, with 15 bases between them. CDR3 nucleotide sequence: TGTGCCAGCTCACGAGCGCCGGGGCCCGACAATGAGCAGTTCTTC. Its translation is CASSRAPGPDNEQFF.

This clonotype showed up many times. V and J are TRBV11-2 and TRBJ2-5, with 7 bases that match TRBD1. This CDR3 region has 14 residues. Trimming at V came to 9 bases and at J to 2 bases, leaving 9 bases not matched to a gene. CDR1 and CDR2 from the germline V gene are SGHAT and FQNNGV. The CDR3 loop reads CASNRDSIQETQYF. The DNA of the CDR3 is TGTGCCAGTAACCGGGACAGCATTCAAGAGACCCAGTACTTC.

This clonotype was counted only a few times. The chain carries TRBV5-8 and TRBJ2-1; the match to TRBD1 covers 9 bases. The CDR3 is made up of 16 amino acids. The germline CDR1 and CDR2 sequences are SGHTS and YDEGEE. V lost 4 bases and J lost 5; bases outside the gene matches: 10. The CDR3 loop is CASSPLRRTGDNEQFF. The CDR3 DNA follows: TGTGCCAGCAGCCCCTTAAGAAGGACAGGGGACAATGAGCAGTTCTTC.

The rearrangement uses TRBV20-1 and TRBJ2-1; no definite D call. This CDR3 contains 11 residues. The V gene's germline CDR1 is DFQATT and CDR2 SNEGSKA (reference sequence). Trimming left V 2 bases short and J 4 bases short, with 3 bases between. The CDR3: CSARQYNEQFF. The DNA for the CDR3 is TGCAGTGCTAGACAGTACAATGAGCAGTTCTTC.

This clonotype was observed many times. This sequence joins TRBV5-1 and TRBJ1-4, with 7 nucleotides matching TRBD1. From germline, CDR1 is SGHRS and CDR2 YFSETQ. V was clipped by 4 bases and J by 5 bases; unmatched bases: 2. There are 13 residues in the CDR3. Here the CDR3 reads CASSEGQNEKLFF. The CDR3 DNA reads TGCGCCAGCAGCGAGGGACAGAATGAAAAACTGTTTTTT.

The sample holds one count of this clonotype. The chain uses TRBV5-1 and TRBJ2-5; D is unclear. The CDR3 has 15 residues. The V gene's germline CDR1 is SGHRS and CDR2 YFSETQ. V was shortened by 0 bases and J by 1 base, with 10 bases between the two germline ends. The CDR3 sequence is CASSLDRAAQETQYF. CDR3 DNA: TGCGCCAGCAGCTTGGATCGGGCAGCCCAAGAGACCCAGTACTTC.

This rearrangement joins TRBV20-1 to TRBJ2-7; 12 bases map to TRBD2. Trimming cost V 4 bases and J 5 bases; bases outside gene matches: 6. The CDR3 consists of 14 residues. The germline CDR1 and CDR2 sequences are DFQATT and SNEGSKA (reference sequence). The chain's CDR3 is CSAMVTSGGDEQYF. Here the CDR3 DNA reads TGCAGTGCTATGGTGACTAGCGGGGGAGACGAGCAGTACTTC.

This clonotype was counted a few times. The chain recombines TRBV18 with TRBJ2-7, with a tentative D call TRBD2 (6 bases). This CDR3 is 14 amino acids long. Germline assignment: CDR1 KGHSH and CDR2 LQKENI. The V and J ends lost 3 bases and 7 bases respectively, with 16 bases between them. The CDR3, as DNA: TGTGCCAGCTCACCCCTGATCGGAGGGAGTGAGCAGTACTTC. Protein: CASSPLIGGSEQYF.

This clonotype has only a few counts. The V gene is TRBV20-1, the J gene TRBJ2-7, with a possible D match to TRBD1 (6 bases). CDR3 length: 13 amino acids. The germline CDR1 and CDR2 sequences are DFQATT and SNEGSKA (reference sequence). Trimming pared 4 bases from V and 3 bases from J, leaving 13 bases between. CDR3 nucleotides: TGCAGTGCTAAGGGGACAATGAGCTACGAGCAGTACTTC. The encoded protein is CSAKGTMSYEQYF.

The chain recombines TRBV7-2 with TRBJ1-2; possibly TRBD1 for D (5 bases). The CDR3 spans 14 residues. V lost 0 bases and J lost 7, with 12 bases in between. Germline V gene data show CDR1 as SGHTA and CDR2 as FQGNSA. The CDR3 DNA sequence: TGTGCCAGCAGCTTAGCAAGGGACTCCCCTGGCTACACCTTC. Residues: CASSLARDSPGYTF.